This T cell receptor beta chain stems from a study of OX40 agonist ivuxolimab in advanced cancers. Whole-study context: Partial responses were achieved by three patients, one with hepatocellular carcinoma and two with cutaneous melanoma. General study results and limits: Blood T cells, both CD4+ and CD8+, expanded clonally by week 6 at 0.1 to 3.0 mg/kg. Among T cells, CD8+ cells averaged more expanded clones than CD4+ cells.

A remark on this clone: Antigen specificity is unknown.

Sequencing used immunoSEQ multiplex PCR; TCRdb keeps in-frame clones, though not all of them. The sample records 95,000 to 150,000 clones, 93% being singletons. This CDR3 spans 16 amino acids. J gave up 3 bases and V 1 base, and 5 bases lay outside the gene matches. The germline CDR1 and CDR2 sequences are SGHRS and YFSETQ. The sequencing used CD4+ or CD8+ T cells sorted from blood, collected in a trial of the OX40 agonist ivuxolimab. The chain is built from TRBV5-1 and TRBJ2-3; TRBD2 matches 10 bases. The sequence was obtained from an adult with an advanced solid tumor such as melanoma, head and neck, liver or kidney cancer. The CDR3 sequence is CASSLNSGRRTDTQYF. The CDR3 DNA follows: TGCGCCAGCAGCTTGAATAGCGGGAGGAGAACAGATACGCAGTATTTT.